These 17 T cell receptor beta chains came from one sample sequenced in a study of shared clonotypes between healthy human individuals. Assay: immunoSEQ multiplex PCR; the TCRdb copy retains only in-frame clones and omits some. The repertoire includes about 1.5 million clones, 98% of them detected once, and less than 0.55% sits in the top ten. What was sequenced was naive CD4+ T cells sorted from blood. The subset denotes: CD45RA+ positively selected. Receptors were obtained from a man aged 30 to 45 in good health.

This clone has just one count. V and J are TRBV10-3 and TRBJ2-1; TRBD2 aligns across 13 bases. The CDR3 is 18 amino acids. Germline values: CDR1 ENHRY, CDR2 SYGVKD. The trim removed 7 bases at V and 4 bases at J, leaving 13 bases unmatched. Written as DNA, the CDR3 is TGTGCCATCAACCCCGGGACTAGCGGGATTCGGGCTTACAATGAGCAGTTCTTC. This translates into CAINPGTSGIRAYNEQFF.

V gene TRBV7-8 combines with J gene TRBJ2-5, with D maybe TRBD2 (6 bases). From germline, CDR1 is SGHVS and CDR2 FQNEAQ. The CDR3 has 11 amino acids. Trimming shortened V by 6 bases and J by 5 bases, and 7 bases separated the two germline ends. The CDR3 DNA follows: TGTGCCAGCAGTCGGGGGGAGACCCAGTACTTC. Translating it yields CASSRGETQYF.

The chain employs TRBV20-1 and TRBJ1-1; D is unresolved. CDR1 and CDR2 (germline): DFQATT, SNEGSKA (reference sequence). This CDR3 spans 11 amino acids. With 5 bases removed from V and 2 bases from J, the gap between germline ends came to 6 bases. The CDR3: CSAEDNTEAFF. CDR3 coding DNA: TGCAGTGCTGAGGACAACACTGAAGCTTTCTTT.

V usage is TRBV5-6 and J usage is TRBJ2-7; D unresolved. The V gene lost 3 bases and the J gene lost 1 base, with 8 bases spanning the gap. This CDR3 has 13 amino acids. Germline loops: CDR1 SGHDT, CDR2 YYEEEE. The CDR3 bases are TGTGCCAGCAGCTACCCCGGATCCTACGAGCAGTACTTC. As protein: CASSYPGSYEQYF.

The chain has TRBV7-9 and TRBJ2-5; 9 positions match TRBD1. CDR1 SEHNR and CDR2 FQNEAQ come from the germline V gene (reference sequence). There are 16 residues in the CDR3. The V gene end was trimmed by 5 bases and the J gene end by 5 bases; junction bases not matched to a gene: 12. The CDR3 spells CASSKTGTGMRETQYF. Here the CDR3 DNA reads TGTGCCAGCAGCAAGACCGGGACAGGGATGAGGGAGACCCAGTACTTC.

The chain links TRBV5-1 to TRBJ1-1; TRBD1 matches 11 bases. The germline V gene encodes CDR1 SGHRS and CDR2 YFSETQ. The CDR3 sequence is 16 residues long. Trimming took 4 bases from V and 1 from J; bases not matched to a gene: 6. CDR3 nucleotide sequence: TGCGCCAGCAGCCCCCGGGACAGGGGGACGAACACTGAAGCTTTCTTT. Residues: CASSPRDRGTNTEAFF.

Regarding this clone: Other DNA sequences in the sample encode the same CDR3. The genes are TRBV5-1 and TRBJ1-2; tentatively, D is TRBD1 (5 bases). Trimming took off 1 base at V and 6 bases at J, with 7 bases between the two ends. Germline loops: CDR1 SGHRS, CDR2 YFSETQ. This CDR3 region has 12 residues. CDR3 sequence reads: CASSLMGDGYTF. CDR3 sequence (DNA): TGCGCCAGCAGCTTGATGGGGGATGGCTACACCTTC.

CDR3 in amino acids: CASSLRGSVGEQYF. CDR3 nucleotide sequence: TGTGCCAGCAGTTTACGAGGGAGTGTAGGCGAGCAGTACTTC. The V gene is TRBV27, the J gene TRBJ2-7; perhaps TRBD2 as D (5 bases). Deletions cut 2 bases from V and 6 bases from J, with 14 bases between. Germline V CDR1 and CDR2: MNHEY, SMNVEV (reference sequence). The CDR3 is 14 residues long.

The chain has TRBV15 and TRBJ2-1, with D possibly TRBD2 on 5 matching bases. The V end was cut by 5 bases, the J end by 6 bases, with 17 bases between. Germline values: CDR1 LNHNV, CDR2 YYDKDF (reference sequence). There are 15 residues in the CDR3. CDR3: CATSASGSQVNEQFF. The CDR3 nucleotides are TGTGCCACCAGCGCTTCGGGGTCCCAAGTCAATGAGCAGTTCTTC.

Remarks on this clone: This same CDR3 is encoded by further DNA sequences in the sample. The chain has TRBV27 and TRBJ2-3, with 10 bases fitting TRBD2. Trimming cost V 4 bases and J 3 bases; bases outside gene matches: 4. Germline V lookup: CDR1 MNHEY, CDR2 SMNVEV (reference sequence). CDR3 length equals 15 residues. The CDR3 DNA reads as TGTGCCAGCAGTTCCCCTAGCGGGAGAACAGATACGCAGTATTTT. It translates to CASSSPSGRTDTQYF.

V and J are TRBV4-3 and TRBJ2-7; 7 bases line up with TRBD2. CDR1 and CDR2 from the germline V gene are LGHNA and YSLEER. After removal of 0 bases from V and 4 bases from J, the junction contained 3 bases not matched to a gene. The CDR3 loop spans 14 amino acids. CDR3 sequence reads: CASSQELALYEQYF. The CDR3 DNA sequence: TGCGCCAGCAGCCAAGAACTAGCGTTGTACGAGCAGTACTTC.

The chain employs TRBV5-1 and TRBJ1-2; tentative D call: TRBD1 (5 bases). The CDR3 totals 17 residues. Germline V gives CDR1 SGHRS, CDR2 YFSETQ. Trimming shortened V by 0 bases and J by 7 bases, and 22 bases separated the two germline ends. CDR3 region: CASSLASSSGRERGYTF. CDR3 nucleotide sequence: TGCGCCAGCAGCTTGGCCAGTTCTTCAGGGCGGGAGCGTGGCTACACCTTC.

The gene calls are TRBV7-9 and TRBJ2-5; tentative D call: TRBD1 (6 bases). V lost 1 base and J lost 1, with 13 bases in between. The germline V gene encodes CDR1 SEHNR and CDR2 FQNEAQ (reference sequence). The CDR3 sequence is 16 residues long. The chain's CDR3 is CASSLGHLTGQETQYF. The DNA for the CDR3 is TGTGCCAGCAGCTTAGGGCACTTGACAGGCCAAGAGACCCAGTACTTC.

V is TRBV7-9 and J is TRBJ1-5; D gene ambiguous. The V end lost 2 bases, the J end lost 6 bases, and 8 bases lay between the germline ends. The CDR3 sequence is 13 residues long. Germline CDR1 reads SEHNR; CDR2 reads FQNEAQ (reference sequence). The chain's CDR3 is CASSLSVSQPQHF. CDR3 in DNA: TGTGCCAGCAGCTTATCAGTCAGTCAGCCCCAGCATTTT.

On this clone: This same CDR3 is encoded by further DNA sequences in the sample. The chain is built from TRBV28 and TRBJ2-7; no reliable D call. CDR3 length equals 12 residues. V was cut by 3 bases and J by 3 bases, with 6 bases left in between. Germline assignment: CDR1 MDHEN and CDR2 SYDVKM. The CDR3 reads CASSFLGYEQYF. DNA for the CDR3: TGTGCCAGCAGTTTTCTTGGCTACGAGCAGTACTTC.

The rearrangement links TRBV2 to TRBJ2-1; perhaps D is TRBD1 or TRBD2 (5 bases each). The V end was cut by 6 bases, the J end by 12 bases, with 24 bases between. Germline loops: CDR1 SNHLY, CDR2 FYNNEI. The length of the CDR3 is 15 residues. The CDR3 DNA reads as TGTGCCAGCAGGGCCGGAGGACATTCCCCTTATAGGCAGTTCTTC. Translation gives CASRAGGHSPYRQFF.

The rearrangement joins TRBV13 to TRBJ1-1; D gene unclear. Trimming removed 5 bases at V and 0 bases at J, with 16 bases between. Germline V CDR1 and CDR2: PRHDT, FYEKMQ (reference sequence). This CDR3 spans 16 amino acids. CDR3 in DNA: TGTGCCAGCAGCCGTCGAGTAAGTACTATGAACACTGAAGCTTTCTTT. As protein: CASSRRVSTMNTEAFF.